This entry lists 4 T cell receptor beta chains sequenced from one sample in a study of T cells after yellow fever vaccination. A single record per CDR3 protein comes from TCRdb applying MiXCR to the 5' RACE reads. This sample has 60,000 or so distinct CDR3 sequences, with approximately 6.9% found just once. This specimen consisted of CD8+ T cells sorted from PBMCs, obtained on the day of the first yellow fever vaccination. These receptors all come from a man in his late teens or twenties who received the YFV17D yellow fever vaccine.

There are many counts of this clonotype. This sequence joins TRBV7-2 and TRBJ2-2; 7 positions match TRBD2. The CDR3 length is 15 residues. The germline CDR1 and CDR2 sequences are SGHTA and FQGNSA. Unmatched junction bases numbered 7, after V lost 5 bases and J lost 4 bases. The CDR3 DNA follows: TGTGCCAGCAGCCCCGATCCGGGGGGCACCGGGGAGCTGTTTTTT. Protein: CASSPDPGGTGELFF.

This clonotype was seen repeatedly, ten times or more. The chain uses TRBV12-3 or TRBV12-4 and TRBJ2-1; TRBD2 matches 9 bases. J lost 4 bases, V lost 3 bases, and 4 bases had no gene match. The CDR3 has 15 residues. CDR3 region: CASSFGRGGYNEQFF. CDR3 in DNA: TGTGCCAGCAGTTTTGGGCGGGGGGGATACAATGAGCAGTTCTTC.

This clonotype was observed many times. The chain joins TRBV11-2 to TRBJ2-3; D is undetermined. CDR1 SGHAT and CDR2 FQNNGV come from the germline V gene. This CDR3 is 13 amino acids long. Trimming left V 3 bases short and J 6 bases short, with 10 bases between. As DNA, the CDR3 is TGTGCCAGCAGCTTCCCGGACCGCGATACGCAGTATTTT. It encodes CASSFPDRDTQYF. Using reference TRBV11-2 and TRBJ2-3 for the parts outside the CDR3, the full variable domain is EAGVAQSPRYKIIEKRQSVAFWCNPISGHATLYWYQQILGQGPKLLIQFQNNGVVDDSQLPKDRFSAERLKGVDSTLKIQPAKLEDSAVYLCASSFPDRDTQYFGPGTRLTVL.

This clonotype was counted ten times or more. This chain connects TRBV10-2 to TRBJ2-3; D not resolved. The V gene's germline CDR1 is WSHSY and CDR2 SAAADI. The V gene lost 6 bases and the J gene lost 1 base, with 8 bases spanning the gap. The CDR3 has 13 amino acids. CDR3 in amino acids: CASRDPGTDTQYF. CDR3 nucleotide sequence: TGCGCCAGCAGGGACCCGGGCACAGATACGCAGTATTTT.